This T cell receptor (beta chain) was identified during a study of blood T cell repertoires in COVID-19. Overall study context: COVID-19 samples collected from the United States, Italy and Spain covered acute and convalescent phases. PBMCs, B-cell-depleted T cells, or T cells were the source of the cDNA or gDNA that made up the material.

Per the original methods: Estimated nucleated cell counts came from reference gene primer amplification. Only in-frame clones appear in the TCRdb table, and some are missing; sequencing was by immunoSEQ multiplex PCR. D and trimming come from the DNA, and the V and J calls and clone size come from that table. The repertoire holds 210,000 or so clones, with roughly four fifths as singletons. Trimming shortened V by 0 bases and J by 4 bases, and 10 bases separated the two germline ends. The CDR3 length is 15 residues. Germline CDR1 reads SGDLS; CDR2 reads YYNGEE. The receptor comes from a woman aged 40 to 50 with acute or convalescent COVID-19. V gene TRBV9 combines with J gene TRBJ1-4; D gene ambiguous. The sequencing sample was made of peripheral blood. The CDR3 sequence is CASSVEAGLNEKLFF. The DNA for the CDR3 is TGTGCCAGCAGCGTAGAGGCAGGCCTTAATGAAAAACTGTTTTTT.